The 20 T cell receptor beta chains presented below share a single source sample, sequenced in a study of blood T cell repertoires in COVID-19. Sequenced by immunoSEQ multiplex PCR; TCRdb stores in-frame clones only, minus some. The table has 200,000 to 300,000 clones, 65% to 90% seen once; the top ten hold around 1.8%. Specimen: PBMCs or T cells enriched from blood (not recorded which). Receptors were obtained from a man aged 35 to 55 who had recovered from COVID-19.

The V gene is TRBV6-6, the J gene TRBJ1-2, with D possibly TRBD1 on 6 matching bases. In germline, CDR1 is MNHNY, CDR2 SVGAGI (reference sequence). This CDR3 is 16 amino acids long. Trimming shortened V by 0 bases and J by 2 bases, and 13 bases separated the two germline ends. DNA for the CDR3: TGTGCCAGCAGTTACTCACGTGGGGGGGCAAACTATGGCTACACCTTC. Translated, it gives CASSYSRGGANYGYTF.

V gene TRBV12-5 combines with J gene TRBJ2-7, with TRBD2 matching 8 bases. This CDR3 contains 16 residues. Germline V gene data show CDR1 as LGHNT and CDR2 as FRNRAP. V lost 4 bases to trimming and J lost 3 bases; unmatched junction nucleotides: 11. The CDR3: CASGSYLSGGLYEQYF. CDR3 nucleotides: TGTGCTAGTGGTTCCTACCTTTCGGGGGGGCTCTACGAGCAGTACTTC.

This chain uses TRBV20-1 with TRBJ1-2; 7 bases agree with TRBD1. The germline CDR1 and CDR2 sequences are DFQATT and SNEGSKA (reference sequence). The CDR3 length is 11 residues. Germline trimming cut 4 bases from V and 4 bases from J; bases unmatched to any gene: 0. The CDR3 DNA is TGCAGTGCTACAGGGGGCTATGGCTACACCTTC. Translated: CSATGGYGYTF.

This clone was counted a few times. DNA of the CDR3: TGTGCCAGCAGTTCGACTATTCCGGTGGGCTACAATGAGCAGTTCTTC. Encoded protein: CASSSTIPVGYNEQFF. This chain joins TRBV28 and TRBJ2-1; TRBD2 is a possible D gene (5 bases). CDR1 MDHEN and CDR2 SYDVKM come from the germline V gene. V gave up 4 bases and J gave up 3 bases, with 16 bases separating them. This CDR3 comprises 16 residues.

The V gene is TRBV11-2, the J gene TRBJ1-2; D gene unclear. V was cut by 8 bases and J by 7 bases, with 20 bases left in between. This CDR3 comprises 14 residues. CDR1 and CDR2 from the germline V gene are SGHAT and FQNNGV. CDR3 sequence reads: CASSLGNYLGGYTF. Written as DNA, the CDR3 is TGTGCCAGCTCCTTAGGGAACTATCTTGGTGGCTACACCTTC.

The chain has TRBV18 and TRBJ2-2, with D possibly matching TRBD1 (5 bases). CDR1 and CDR2 (germline): KGHSH, LQKENI. V gave up 0 bases and J gave up 0 bases, with 8 bases separating them. The CDR3 covers 16 residues. The CDR3 reads CASSPPTATNTGELFF. CDR3 in DNA: TGTGCCAGCTCACCACCGACAGCCACGAACACCGGGGAGCTGTTTTTT. Together with reference TRBV18 and TRBJ2-2, the CDR3 gives the full variable domain: NAGVMQNPRHLVRRRGQEARLRCSPMKGHSHVYWYRQLPEEGLKFMVYLQKENIIDESGMPKERFSAEFPKEGPSILRIQQVVRGDSAAYFCASSPPTATNTGELFFGEGSRLTVL.

This chain links TRBV9 with TRBJ2-3, with D maybe TRBD2 (5 bases). CDR1 is SGDLS, CDR2 YYNGEE, per germline. V dropped 6 bases and J dropped 8 bases, with 13 bases sitting between them. This CDR3 spans 12 amino acids. CDR3 in DNA: TGTGCCAGCAATCAGCCCCGGGGTACGCAGTATTTT. Translated, it gives CASNQPRGTQYF.

J is TRBJ1-1 and V is TRBV20-1; D is ambiguous. The CDR3 runs 11 residues. V lost 6 bases and J lost 6, with 11 bases in between. Per the germline V gene, CDR1 is DFQATT and CDR2 is SNEGSKA (reference sequence). CDR3 nucleotide sequence: TGCAGTGCCAAAACGGGGTCTGAAGCTTTCTTT. As protein: CSAKTGSEAFF.

This chain uses TRBV11-2 with TRBJ2-7; D gene ambiguous. Germline assignment: CDR1 SGHAT and CDR2 FQNNGV. The CDR3 contains 10 residues. V dropped 3 bases and J dropped 6 bases, with 3 bases sitting between them. CDR3 in amino acids: CASSFGEQYF. The DNA of the CDR3 is TGTGCCAGCAGCTTCGGCGAGCAGTACTTC. Drawing the rest from reference TRBV11-2 and TRBJ2-7, the complete variable domain is EAGVAQSPRYKIIEKRQSVAFWCNPISGHATLYWYQQILGQGPKLLIQFQNNGVVDDSQLPKDRFSAERLKGVDSTLKIQPAKLEDSAVYLCASSFGEQYFGPGTRLTVT.

The chain recombines TRBV7-2 with TRBJ2-7, with 8 positions matching TRBD2. V was clipped by 5 bases and J by 5 bases; unmatched bases: 11. Germline V gene lookup returns CDR1 SGHTA and CDR2 FQGNSA. The CDR3 loop spans 15 amino acids. This chain's CDR3 is CASSPGGALRHEQYF. CDR3 DNA sequence: TGTGCCAGCAGCCCCGGGGGGGCGCTCCGCCACGAGCAGTACTTC.

The chain combines TRBV28 with TRBJ1-1; D is possibly TRBD1 (5 bases). Germline V CDR1 and CDR2: MDHEN, SYDVKM. The ends were cut back, 11 bases at V and 7 bases at J, with 11 bases in the middle. This CDR3 has 10 residues. The CDR3 bases are TGTGCCTCAAGGGGTTATGAAGCTTTCTTT. Its protein is CASRGYEAFF.

The gene calls are TRBV28 and TRBJ2-2; TRBD1 agrees at 10 bases. This CDR3 comprises 14 residues. Germline V gives CDR1 MDHEN, CDR2 SYDVKM. J gave up 7 bases and V 5 bases, and 4 bases lay outside the gene matches. DNA for the CDR3: TGTGCCAGCAGTCAGACAGGGGGCAACGGGGAGCTGTTTTTT. It is translated as CASSQTGGNGELFF.

The chain joins TRBV5-1 to TRBJ2-3, with 13 bases lining up with TRBD2. CDR1 and CDR2 from the germline V gene are SGHRS and YFSETQ. CDR3 length: 16 residues. Germline trimming cut 4 bases from V and 2 bases from J; bases unmatched to any gene: 4. The CDR3 DNA follows: TGCGCCAGCAGCGGGGGACTAGCGGGATTCACAGATACGCAGTATTTT. This codes for CASSGGLAGFTDTQYF.

About this clone: One end of the junction does not line up with germline, which may come from a read error. The rearrangement joins TRBV7-3 to TRBJ1-1, with D perhaps matching TRBD1 (5 bases). CDR3 length: 14 residues. Germline values: CDR1 SGHTA, CDR2 FQGTGA. The CDR3, as DNA: TGTGCCAGCAGCTTAACGGGGCAGAACTCTGAAGCTTTCTTT. This encodes CASSLTGQNSEAFF.

The chain joins TRBV29-1 to TRBJ2-5, with TRBD2 identical over 8 bases. This CDR3 contains 13 residues. J gave up 3 bases and V 8 bases, and 8 bases lay outside the gene matches. CDR1 and CDR2 from the germline V gene are SQVTM and ANQGSEA. The CDR3 protein is CSLCGGPEETQYF. The CDR3 DNA follows: TGCAGCCTTTGCGGGGGGCCGGAAGAGACCCAGTACTTC.

This sequence joins TRBV19 and TRBJ2-3, with 8 positions matching TRBD1. Germline-derived CDR1 and CDR2 are LNHDA and SQIVND (reference sequence). V lost 4 bases and J lost 4; bases outside the gene matches: 10. CDR3 length: 16 amino acids. Here the CDR3 DNA reads TGTGCCAGTAGTACCGGGACAGGCACCTCGGCAGATACGCAGTATTTT. Protein sequence: CASSTGTGTSADTQYF.

This clone was detected a few times. CDR3 coding DNA: TGTGCCAGCAGCCGGGACAGCTTACAAGAGACCCAGTACTTC. It yields the protein CASSRDSLQETQYF. The chain links TRBV6-5 to TRBJ2-5; 7 bases line up with TRBD1. In germline, CDR1 is MNHEY, CDR2 SVGAGI. The CDR3 runs to 14 residues. V lost 6 bases and J lost 2; bases outside the gene matches: 6.

The chain recombines TRBV6-5 with TRBJ1-2; D might be TRBD1 (6 bases). V was shortened by 6 bases and J by 7 bases, with 12 bases between the two germline ends. The CDR3 has 12 amino acids. The germline CDR1 and CDR2 sequences are MNHEY and SVGAGI. CDR3 DNA: TGTGCCAGCAGGCAGGGGATGGGTGGCTACACCTTC. It translates to CASRQGMGGYTF.

A single count supports this clone. The chain has TRBV9 and TRBJ2-1, with D possibly matching TRBD2 (6 bases). CDR1 is SGDLS and CDR2 is YYNGEE in the germline V gene. CDR3 length: 15 amino acids. With 4 bases removed from V and 4 bases from J, the gap between germline ends came to 15 bases. CDR3 in amino acids: CASSLQVGGYNEQFF. The CDR3 bases are TGTGCCAGCAGCTTACAGGTCGGGGGATACAATGAGCAGTTCTTC.

CDR3 DNA sequence: TGTGCCAGCTCAGCTGGAGGGGGGGCCTACAATGAGCAGTTCTTC. It yields the protein CASSAGGGAYNEQFF. The chain uses TRBV11-2 and TRBJ2-1, with D perhaps matching TRBD2 (7 bases). Trimming removed 8 bases from V and 2 bases from J, with 16 bases in between. This CDR3 has 15 amino acids. The germline V gene has CDR1 SGHAT and CDR2 FQNNGV. The complete variable domain, with remaining parts taken from reference TRBV11-2 and TRBJ2-1, reads EAGVAQSPRYKIIEKRQSVAFWCNPISGHATLYWYQQILGQGPKLLIQFQNNGVVDDSQLPKDRFSAERLKGVDSTLKIQPAKLEDSAVYLCASSAGGGAYNEQFFGPGTRLTVL.